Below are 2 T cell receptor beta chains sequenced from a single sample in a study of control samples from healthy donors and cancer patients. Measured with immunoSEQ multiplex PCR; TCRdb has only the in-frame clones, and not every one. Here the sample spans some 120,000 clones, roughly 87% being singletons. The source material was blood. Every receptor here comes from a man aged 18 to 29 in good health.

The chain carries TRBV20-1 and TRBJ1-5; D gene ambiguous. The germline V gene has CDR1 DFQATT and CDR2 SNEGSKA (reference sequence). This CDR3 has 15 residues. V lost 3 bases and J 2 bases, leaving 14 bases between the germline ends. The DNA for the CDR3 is TGCAGTGCTAGTGGATTAACAGTAGGCAATCAGCCCCAGCATTTT. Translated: CSASGLTVGNQPQHF.

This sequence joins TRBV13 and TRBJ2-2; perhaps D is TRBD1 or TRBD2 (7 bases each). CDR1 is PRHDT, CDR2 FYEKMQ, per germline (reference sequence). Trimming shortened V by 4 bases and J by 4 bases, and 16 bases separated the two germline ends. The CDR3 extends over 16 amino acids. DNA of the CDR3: TGTGCCAGCAGCTCCAGGGGGGGAGCGGTCACCGGGGAGCTGTTTTTT. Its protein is CASSSRGGAVTGELFF. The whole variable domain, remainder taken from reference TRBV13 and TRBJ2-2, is AAGVIQSPRHLIKEKRETATLKCYPIPRHDTVYWYQQGPGQDPQFLISFYEKMQSDKGSIPDRFSAQQFSDYHSELNMSSLELGDSALYFCASSSRGGAVTGELFFGEGSRLTVL.